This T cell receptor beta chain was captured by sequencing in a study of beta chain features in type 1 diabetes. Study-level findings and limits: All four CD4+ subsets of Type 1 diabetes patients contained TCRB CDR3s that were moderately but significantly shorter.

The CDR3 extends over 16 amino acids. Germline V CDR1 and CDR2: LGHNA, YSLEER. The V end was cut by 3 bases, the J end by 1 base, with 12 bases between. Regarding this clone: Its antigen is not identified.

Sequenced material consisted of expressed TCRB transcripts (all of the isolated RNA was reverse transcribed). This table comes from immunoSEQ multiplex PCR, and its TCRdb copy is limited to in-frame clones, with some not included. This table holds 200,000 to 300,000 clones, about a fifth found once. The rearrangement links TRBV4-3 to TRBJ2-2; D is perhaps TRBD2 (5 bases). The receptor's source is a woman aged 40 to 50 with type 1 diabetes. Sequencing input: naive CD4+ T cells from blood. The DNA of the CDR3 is TGCGCCAGCAGCCACGGGGATGGCCAGAACACCGGGGAGCTGTTTTTT. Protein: CASSHGDGQNTGELFF.